A single sample gave rise to the 15 T cell receptor beta chains below, sequenced in a study of beta chain features in type 1 diabetes. Of the isolated RNA, all was reverse transcribed, and so the sequenced material was expressed TCRB transcripts. Measured with immunoSEQ multiplex PCR; TCRdb has only the in-frame clones, and not every one. The sample consists of 250,000 to 350,000 clones, approximately 9.9% of them appearing once. Material for sequencing was naive CD4+ T cells from blood. These receptors were taken from a woman younger than 45 in good health.

The genes are TRBV4-1 and TRBJ2-1, with 15 bases aligning to TRBD2. From germline, CDR1 is MGHRA and CDR2 YSYEKL. The V and J ends lost 3 bases and 7 bases, in that order; junction bases with no gene match: 4. The CDR3 is made up of 16 amino acids. CDR3 region: CASSHGLAGGPNEQFF. CDR3 nucleotide sequence: TGCGCCAGCAGCCATGGACTAGCGGGAGGGCCAAATGAGCAGTTCTTC.

This clone has just a few counts. The chain is built from TRBV25-1 and TRBJ2-3; maybe TRBD2 (5 bases). Trimming pared 3 bases from V and 3 bases from J, leaving 7 bases between. The CDR3 totals 13 residues. CDR1 is MGHDK and CDR2 is SYGVNS in the germline V gene. The CDR3 here is CASSDPGTDTQYF. CDR3 sequence (DNA): TGTGCCAGCAGTGACCCGGGAACAGATACGCAGTATTTT.

V usage is TRBV27 and J usage is TRBJ1-2, with TRBD1 matching 8 bases. The V and J ends lost 6 bases and 8 bases, in that order; junction bases with no gene match: 11. The CDR3 is made up of 14 amino acids. Germline V CDR1 and CDR2: MNHEY, SMNVEV (reference sequence). DNA of the CDR3: TGTGCCAGCAGCCCGAACCGGGACAGGCAAGGCTACACCTTC. It specifies CASSPNRDRQGYTF.

This clone was counted only a few times. The CDR3 DNA reads TGTGCCAGCAGCCCCCGACTAGCGGGAGGGGCTGAGCAGTTCTTC. Translation: CASSPRLAGGAEQFF. V and J are TRBV7-3 and TRBJ2-1; 14 positions match TRBD2. Germline V gene lookup returns CDR1 SGHTA and CDR2 FQGTGA. Trimming at V came to 5 bases and at J to 9 bases, leaving 6 bases not matched to a gene. CDR3 length: 15 amino acids.

This clone was seen a handful of times. The rearrangement links TRBV5-1 to TRBJ1-2, with 7 bases aligning to TRBD1. V lost 3 bases and J lost 0; bases outside the gene matches: 8. Germline CDR1 and CDR2: SGHRS and YFSETQ. This CDR3 contains 16 residues. CDR3 coding DNA: TGCGCCAGCAGCTATGGACAGGCCGCTACTAACTATGGCTACACCTTC. Protein sequence: CASSYGQAATNYGYTF. Full variable domain (remainder filled in from reference TRBV5-1 and TRBJ1-2): KAGVTQTPRYLIKTRGQQVTLSCSPISGHRSVSWYQQTPGQGLQFLFEYFSETQRNKGNFPGRFSGRQFSNSRSEMNVSTLELGDSALYLCASSYGQAATNYGYTFGSGTRLTVV.

Only a few counts were recorded for this clone. V usage is TRBV29-1 and J usage is TRBJ2-7; the D gene is possibly TRBD1 (6 bases). This CDR3 region has 13 residues. Germline CDR1 reads SQVTM; CDR2 reads ANQGSEA. V was pared by 7 bases and J by 5 bases, with 18 bases between. The CDR3 coding sequence is TGCAGCGCAAAGGGGACAATCACCCACGAGCAGTACTTC. This sequence encodes CSAKGTITHEQYF.

In this sample, this clone turned up a few times. The chain recombines TRBV4-2 with TRBJ2-1, with D possibly matching TRBD1 (6 bases). The CDR3 has 13 amino acids. CDR1 and CDR2 from the germline V gene are LGHNA and YNFKEQ. The V end lost 3 bases, the J end lost 10 bases, and 13 bases lay between the germline ends. This chain's CDR3 is CASSHSGVGEQFF. CDR3 bases: TGTGCCAGCAGCCATTCAGGGGTAGGAGAGCAGTTCTTC.

The rearrangement links TRBV28 to TRBJ1-5; D is uncertain. The ends were cut back, 4 bases at V and 6 bases at J, with 16 bases in the middle. The CDR3 is made up of 15 amino acids. CDR1 and CDR2 (germline): MDHEN, SYDVKM. CDR3 bases: TGTGCCAGCAGTTGGGCCTTGGCTGGGTCTCAGCCCCAGCATTTT. Encoded protein: CASSWALAGSQPQHF.

CDR3: CASSLIGVRGSEDGYTF. In DNA form, the CDR3 reads TGTGCCAGCAGCTTAATTGGTGTGCGGGGGTCAGAGGATGGCTACACCTTC. This sequence joins TRBV7-3 and TRBJ1-2, with D maybe TRBD1 (5 bases). The CDR3 totals 17 residues. From germline, CDR1 is SGHTA and CDR2 FQGTGA. V lost 1 base and J 6 bases, leaving 21 bases between the germline ends.

This clone showed up just a few times. This chain links TRBV5-4 with TRBJ2-1, with 9 bases matching TRBD2. CDR1 and CDR2 from the germline V gene are SGHNT and YYREEE (reference sequence). CDR3 length: 15 residues. V dropped 3 bases and J dropped 4; count of bases not matched to a gene: 5. The CDR3: CASSSRLAEYNEQFF. Written as DNA, the CDR3 is TGTGCCAGCAGCTCTAGACTAGCGGAGTACAATGAGCAGTTCTTC. Supplemented by reference TRBV5-4 and TRBJ2-1, the full variable domain reads ETGVTQSPTHLIKTRGQQVTLRCSSQSGHNTVSWYQQALGQGPQFIFQYYREEENGRGNFPPRFSGLQFPNYSSELNVNALELDDSALYLCASSSRLAEYNEQFFGPGTRLTVL.

V usage is TRBV30 and J usage is TRBJ2-3; 10 nucleotides line up with TRBD2. The CDR3 consists of 15 residues. Trimming at V came to 5 bases and at J to 4 bases, leaving 9 bases not matched to a gene. Germline V gene sequence: CDR1 GTSNPN, CDR2 SVGIG (reference sequence). The CDR3 protein is CAWGASGRGPDTQYF. The DNA of the CDR3 is TGTGCCTGGGGAGCTAGCGGGAGAGGCCCAGATACGCAGTATTTT.

This clone turned up a few times. The chain combines TRBV2 with TRBJ1-5; D gene ambiguous. Per the germline V gene, CDR1 is SNHLY and CDR2 is FYNNEI. Trimming left V 5 bases short and J 2 bases short, with 13 bases between. The CDR3 has 15 residues. The CDR3 nucleotides read TGTGCCAGCAGTCGGGCCTCGGGAGGCAATCAGCCCCAGCATTTT. Translated, it gives CASSRASGGNQPQHF.

The chain links TRBV6-5 to TRBJ1-1, with D unclear. Germline V lookup: CDR1 MNHEY, CDR2 SVGAGI. This CDR3 has 13 residues. The V and J ends lost 8 bases and 3 bases respectively, with 13 bases between them. In nucleotides, the CDR3 is TGTGCCAGCCGGGCCGGCGGGGACACTGAAGCTTTCTTT. Its translation: CASRAGGDTEAFF.

This sequence joins TRBV2 and TRBJ2-2, with D possibly being TRBD1 (5 bases). The germline gives CDR1 SNHLY, CDR2 FYNNEI. Between the trimmed V and J ends, which lost 6 bases and 4 bases, there was a span of 9 bases. There are 13 residues in the CDR3. The CDR3 is CASRQTATGELFF. CDR3 DNA: TGTGCCAGCAGACAGACAGCCACCGGGGAGCTGTTTTTT.

This clone has only a few counts. The genes are TRBV9 and TRBJ2-3; tentatively, D is TRBD2 (6 bases). Germline loops: CDR1 SGDLS, CDR2 YYNGEE. This CDR3 comprises 16 residues. The V end was cut by 1 base, the J end by 5 bases, with 17 bases between. The CDR3 bases are TGTGCCAGCAGCGTATTAGGTGGGACTGAAAGAGATACGCAGTATTTT. Its protein is CASSVLGGTERDTQYF. Full variable domain (outside the CDR3, taken from reference TRBV9 and TRBJ2-3): DSGVTQTPKHLITATGQRVTLRCSPRSGDLSVYWYQQSLDQGLQFLIQYYNGEERAKGNILERFSAQQFPDLHSELNLSSLELGDSALYFCASSVLGGTERDTQYFGPGTRLTVL.